This TCR beta chain came from a study of cytomegalovirus exposure and HLA in healthy donors. General study results and limits: Sequencing probably produced one cluster of sequence variants that were highly shared. Most TCR beta V segments were productive about 90% or about 30% of the time in an earlier analysis. A list of 150 or so TCR beta chains associated with cytomegalovirus was given.

The junction had 8 bases not matched to a gene; V was cut back by 4 bases and J by 5 bases. The V gene's germline CDR1 is SEHNR and CDR2 FQNEAQ (reference sequence). This CDR3 is 16 amino acids long. With regard to this clone: Antigen: not known.

The PCR contained 60 Vbeta and 13 Jbeta primers. Sequencing used immunoSEQ multiplex PCR; TCRdb keeps in-frame clones, though not all of them. This table has about 180,000 clones, around 79% appearing once. The J gene is TRBJ2-5, the V gene TRBV7-9, with TRBD1 matching 12 bases. Sequencing was done on a sample of PBMCs. This TCR was sampled from a man in his forties or fifties in good health and CMV-seropositive. DNA for the CDR3: TGTGCCAGCAGCTACCCGGGACAGGGGGCTGGGGAGACCCAGTACTTC. It is translated as CASSYPGQGAGETQYF.